This TCR beta chain stems from a study of shared clonotypes between healthy human individuals. Study context: Per donor, CD8 memory used one plate, CD8 naive used two, CD4 memory used three and CD4 naive used three. Study observations and caveats: Naive CD4 clonotype sharing across several donors was approximately 5.2%.

The germline CDR1 and CDR2 sequences are ENHRY and SYGVKD. Deletions cut 8 bases from V and 4 bases from J, with 14 bases between. The CDR3 contains 13 residues. Over several immunoSEQ plates, each subset's genomic DNA was distributed in even portions. Libraries were prepared by immunoSEQ multiplex PCR; TCRdb keeps only in-frame clonotypes and omits some of them. The table has roughly 2.2 million clones, approximately 90% seen once. Into CD45RA+ naive and CD45RA-negative memory subsets, the CD4+ cells were split. In the case of this clone: Its target is unknown.

Sequenced input: naive CD4+ T cells from PBMCs. The subset: CD45RA+ positively selected. The source of this sequence is a man aged 18 to 29 in good health. Some clones in this sample may be carry-over from other donors' samples. The chain carries TRBV10-3 and TRBJ1-2; D is possibly TRBD1 (5 bases). The CDR3 DNA reads as TGTGCCATCGGCGGGGACTTTTTCTATGGCTACACCTTC. This codes for CAIGGDFFYGYTF.